The present T cell receptor (beta chain) was sequenced within a study of PD-L1 blockade in urothelial cancer. Looking at the study overall: Men with urothelial cancer arising in the bladder made up about 85% of the roughly 29 patients. There were a median of approximately 130,000 T cells in blood samples.

Synthetic TCR analog templates were spiked into all PCRs individually. Sequencing was performed with immunoSEQ multiplex PCR; in TCRdb, only in-frame clones are kept and a portion is missing. The profile shows some 45,000 clones, more than 70% of them singletons. Study observations and caveats: Below-median pretreatment blood TCR clonality was associated with improved progression-free and overall survival.

Concerning this clone: The antigen remains unidentified.

The material sequenced was PBMCs, taken around atezolizumab (anti-PD-L1) treatment. The clonotype originates from an elderly man with urothelial cancer.

The CDR3 loop reads CASSFAGSETQYF. Here the CDR3 DNA reads TGTGCCAGCAGTTTCGCGGGCAGTGAGACCCAGTACTTC. This chain connects TRBV27 to TRBJ2-5; perhaps TRBD2 as D (5 bases). CDR3 length equals 13 residues. Germline assignment: CDR1 MNHEY and CDR2 SMNVEV (reference sequence). V shed 3 bases and J shed 5 bases, with 10 bases lying between them.